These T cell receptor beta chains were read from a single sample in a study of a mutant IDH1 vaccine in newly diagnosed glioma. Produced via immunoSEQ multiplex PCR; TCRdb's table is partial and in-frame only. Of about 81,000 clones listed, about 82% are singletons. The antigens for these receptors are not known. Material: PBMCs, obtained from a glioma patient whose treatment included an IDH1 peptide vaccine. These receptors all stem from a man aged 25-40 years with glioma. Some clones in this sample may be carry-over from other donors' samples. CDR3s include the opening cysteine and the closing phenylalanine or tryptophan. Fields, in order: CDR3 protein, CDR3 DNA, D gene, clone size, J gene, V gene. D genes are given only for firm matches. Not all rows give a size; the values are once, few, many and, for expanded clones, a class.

CASSSWGSKNTEAFF	TGTGCCAGCAGCTCGTGGGGGTCAAAGAACACTGAAGCTTTCTTT	.	once	TRBJ1-1	TRBV7-2
CASSLRGGDRGKHQPQHF	TGTGCCAGCAGCTTGAGGGGCGGGGACAGGGGAAAGCATCAGCCCCAGCATTTT	TRBD1	.	TRBJ1-5	TRBV5-5
CASGLPAPRGRLSTEAFF	TGTGCCAGCGGACTCCCGGCACCCAGGGGGCGCCTTAGCACTGAAGCTTTCTTT	.	.	TRBJ1-1	TRBV21-1
CASSLGVDTEAFF	TGTGCCAGCAGTCTGGGGGTTGACACTGAAGCTTTCTTT	.	.	TRBJ1-1	TRBV27
CASRRDWNTEAFF	TGTGCCAGCAGGAGGGACTGGAACACTGAAGCTTTCTTT	.	.	TRBJ1-1	TRBV7-9
CASSPTYPSTDTQYF	TGTGCCAGCAGTCCGACCTACCCTAGCACAGATACGCAGTATTTT	.	.	TRBJ2-3	TRBV4-2
CAISRQGAETNTIYF	TGTGCCATCAGTAGACAGGGGGCTGAGACGAACACCATATATTTT	TRBD1	.	TRBJ1-3	TRBV10-3
CASSSRDEQYF	TGTGCCAGCAGCTCGCGGGACGAGCAGTACTTC	.	.	TRBJ2-7	TRBV7-9
CAWSRTDRFKPQHF	TGTGCCTGGAGCCGAACGGACAGGTTTAAGCCCCAGCATTTT	TRBD1	few	TRBJ1-5	TRBV30
CASSLDPGPREQYF	TGTGCCAGCAGCTTAGATCCAGGGCCGAGGGAGCAGTACTTC	.	.	TRBJ2-7	TRBV7-2
CASSVGLAGGSSYNEQFF	TGTGCCAGCAGTGTCGGACTAGCGGGAGGGAGCTCCTACAATGAGCAGTTCTTC	TRBD2	few	TRBJ2-1	TRBV6-1
CASSANRVGTEAFF	TGTGCCAGTAGTGCCAACAGAGTGGGCACTGAAGCTTTCTTT	.	.	TRBJ1-1	TRBV19
CASSPRRTSNTEAFF	TGTGCCAGTAGTCCCCGACGGACTTCGAACACTGAAGCTTTCTTT	.	.	TRBJ1-1	TRBV19
CAWRPVRRSGELFF	TGTGCCTGGAGGCCAGTCAGAAGGTCCGGGGAGCTGTTTTTT	.	.	TRBJ2-2	TRBV30
CASSVAVERRGGNTIYF	TGTGCCAGCAGCGTAGCAGTTGAACGCCGGGGGGGAAACACCATATATTTT	.	.	TRBJ1-3	TRBV9